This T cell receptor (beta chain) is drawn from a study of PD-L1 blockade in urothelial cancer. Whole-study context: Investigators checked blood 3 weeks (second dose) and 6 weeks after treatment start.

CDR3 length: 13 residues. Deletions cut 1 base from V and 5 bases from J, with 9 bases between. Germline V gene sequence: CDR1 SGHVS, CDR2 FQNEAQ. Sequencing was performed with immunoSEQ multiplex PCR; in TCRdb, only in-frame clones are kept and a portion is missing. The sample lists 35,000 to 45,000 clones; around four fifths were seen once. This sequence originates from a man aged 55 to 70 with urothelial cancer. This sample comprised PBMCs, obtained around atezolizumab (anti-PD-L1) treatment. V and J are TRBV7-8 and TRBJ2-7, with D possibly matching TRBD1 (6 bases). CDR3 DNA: TGTGCCAGCAGCTTAGACAGGGTGGACGAGCAGTACTTC. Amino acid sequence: CASSLDRVDEQYF.